The source of this T cell receptor (beta chain) is a study of T cells in Graves' hyperthyroidism and ophthalmopathy. There are 18 residues in the CDR3. The germline V and J ends were trimmed by 1 base and 0 bases, with 17 bases remaining between them. Germline values: CDR1 SGDLS, CDR2 YYNGEE. The CDR3 regions of TCR beta were amplified from RNA transcripts. Primed by the HTBI set, a first-round RT-PCR was run on the TCR CDR3. TCRdb fed the multiplex PCR reads into MiXCR, producing one record per CDR3 protein. The sample has about 420,000 distinct CDR3 sequences; 15% to 19% are singletons. The TCR was taken from a woman younger than 30 with Graves' hyperthyroidism. Material: blood. The rearrangement uses TRBV9 and TRBJ1-3; D unclear. CDR3 coding DNA: TGTGCCAGCAGCGTAAACTCTGAACCTTTGAGCTCTGGAAACACCATATATTTT. Its translation: CASSVNSEPLSSGNTIYF.